These 23 T cell receptor beta chains share one sample of origin, sequenced in a study of blood T cell repertoires in COVID-19 (dated by TCRdb to about 2020). Library creation used the immunoSEQ multiplex PCR assay. TCRdb holds this immuneACCESS table with in-frame rearrangements only. Some clones are missing; in checked studies, unresolved V genes explain under half, and the rest has no known cause. The sample yields 250,000 to 300,000 clones; about four fifths were counted once. Together, the top ten hold more than 4% of the sample. Material: PBMCs or T cells enriched from blood (not recorded which). The receptors originated from a man aged 35 to 55 who had been exposed to COVID-19.

In this sample, this clone turned up once. J is TRBJ2-3 and V is TRBV6-5; D unresolved. The CDR3 runs to 15 residues. Germline loops: CDR1 MNHEY, CDR2 SVGAGI. V was trimmed by 7 bases and J by 2 bases, leaving 16 bases between them. The CDR3 DNA follows: TGTGCCAGCATGTATCAGTCAAACCCCACAGATACGCAGTATTTT. The encoded protein is CASMYQSNPTDTQYF.

The J gene is TRBJ1-3, the V gene TRBV19, with D possibly being TRBD1 (6 bases). V shed 7 bases and J shed 8 bases, with 9 bases lying between them. The CDR3 is 11 residues long. CDR1 LNHDA and CDR2 SQIVND come from the germline V gene (reference sequence). The CDR3 DNA sequence: TGTGCCAGTATCGGGGGGCACACCATATATTTT. Protein: CASIGGHTIYF.

About this clone: Within the sample, other DNA sequences also encode this same CDR3. The chain employs TRBV12-3 or TRBV12-4 and TRBJ1-2, with D possibly being TRBD1 (6 bases). This CDR3 spans 13 amino acids. V lost 6 bases and J 4 bases, leaving 12 bases between the germline ends. The CDR3 coding sequence is TGTGCCAGCAGCCCCGACAGGTCCTATGGCTACACCTTC. Its protein product is CASSPDRSYGYTF.

The chain has TRBV7-2 and TRBJ2-1, with 9 bases lining up with TRBD1. V lost 3 bases and J lost 7; bases outside the gene matches: 16. CDR1 is SGHTA and CDR2 is FQGNSA in the germline V gene. This CDR3 has 18 amino acids. CDR3 nucleotides: TGTGCCAGCAGCTTCCGCCCGCCGGGACAGGGTAGAAGAAATGAGCAGTTCTTC. Translated: CASSFRPPGQGRRNEQFF.

This chain connects TRBV5-1 to TRBJ1-4, with 7 bases identical to TRBD1. The CDR3 is 19 amino acids. V gave up 8 bases and J gave up 7 bases; unmatched junction bases: 26. Germline V CDR1 and CDR2: SGHRS, YFSETQ. This CDR3 is CARTIFDMRGPLCGEKLFF. The CDR3, as DNA: TGCGCCAGAACGATTTTCGACATGAGGGGGCCGTTGTGTGGTGAAAAACTGTTTTTT.

The chain uses TRBV2 and TRBJ2-1, with D unclear. The V end was cut by 3 bases, the J end by 10 bases, with 10 bases between. The germline CDR1 and CDR2 sequences are SNHLY and FYNNEI. The CDR3 is 12 amino acids. The CDR3 region is CASSDGRGEQFF. In DNA, the CDR3 is TGTGCCAGCAGTGATGGGCGTGGAGAGCAGTTCTTC.

The CDR3 DNA reads as TGTGCCAGTAGTCGGGCCCGACAGCCCTCCAGCTATGGCTACACCTTC. It translates to CASSRARQPSSYGYTF. V is TRBV19 and J is TRBJ1-2; TRBD1 might be the D (5 bases). Germline V gene lookup returns CDR1 LNHDA and CDR2 SQIVND (reference sequence). V lost 5 bases, J lost 4 bases, and 20 bases lay in between. CDR3 length: 16 amino acids. The full variable domain, rest sourced from reference TRBV19 and TRBJ1-2, is DGGITQSPKYLFRKEGQNVTLSCEQNLNHDAMYWYRQDPGQGLRLIYYSQIVNDFQKGDIAEGYSVSREKKESFPLTVTSAQKNPTAFYLCASSRARQPSSYGYTFGSGTRLTVV.

The chain links TRBV6-5 to TRBJ2-7; 10 nucleotides agree with TRBD2. Germline lookup yields CDR1 MNHEY and CDR2 SVGAGI. V lost 5 bases, J lost 6 bases, and 10 bases stayed unmatched. The CDR3 has 15 residues. CDR3 in DNA: TGTGCCAGCAGTCCTCGAGCGGGAGGGGCGGGCGAGCAGTACTTC. Translation gives CASSPRAGGAGEQYF.

Here the CDR3 DNA reads TGTGCCAGCAGTGACCCATCCAGGGACTACAACAATGAGCAGTTCTTC. Its protein product is CASSDPSRDYNNEQFF. V and J are TRBV6-1 and TRBJ2-1; 7 positions match TRBD2. V lost 3 bases, J lost 5 bases, and 10 bases stayed unmatched. Germline-derived CDR1 and CDR2 are MNHNS and SASEGT. The CDR3 is 16 amino acids.

This sequence joins TRBV19 and TRBJ1-4, with D uncertain. The CDR3 extends over 16 amino acids. Germline V gene data show CDR1 as LNHDA and CDR2 as SQIVND (reference sequence). V lost 8 bases to trimming and J lost 7 bases, with 23 bases between them. The CDR3 DNA sequence: TGTGCCAGTTCGTTGAATCCGATCGTCAACTCTGAAAAACTGTTTTTT. Translated, it gives CASSLNPIVNSEKLFF.

The J gene is TRBJ2-7, the V gene TRBV6-2 or TRBV6-3, with 7 positions matching TRBD1. The CDR3 sequence is 15 residues long. Germline lookup yields CDR1 MNHEY and CDR2 SVGEGT. Unmatched junction bases numbered 6, after V lost 2 bases and J lost 2 bases. CDR3 sequence: CASSYRQGGTYEQYF. Written as DNA, the CDR3 is TGTGCCAGCAGTTACAGACAGGGTGGAACCTACGAGCAGTACTTC.

V usage is TRBV30 and J usage is TRBJ2-1; D gene unclear. Looked up from germline, CDR1 is GTSNPN and CDR2 is SVGIG (reference sequence). The germline V and J ends were trimmed by 0 bases and 4 bases, with 13 bases remaining between them. The CDR3 length is 15 residues. This chain's CDR3 is CAWSVQAIIYNEQFF. As DNA, the CDR3 is TGTGCCTGGAGTGTCCAAGCGATTATATACAATGAGCAGTTCTTC.

The V and J genes are TRBV30 and TRBJ2-7; no firm D call. Per the germline V gene, CDR1 is GTSNPN and CDR2 is SVGIG (reference sequence). Trimming took off 4 bases at V and 4 bases at J, with 8 bases between the two ends. The length of the CDR3 is 11 residues. The CDR3 coding sequence is TGTGCCTGGAAAGAGGTTTACGAGCAGTACTTC. It translates to CAWKEVYEQYF.

DNA of the CDR3: TGTGCCAGCAGTCAGGGACTAGCGGGAGGGCCGGAGTATTTT. It translates to CASSQGLAGGPEYF. The rearrangement uses TRBV27 and TRBJ2-3, with TRBD2 matching 16 bases. Looked up from germline, CDR1 is MNHEY and CDR2 is SMNVEV (reference sequence). The V segment lost 5 bases and the J segment 13 bases; nucleotides outside the gene matches: 6. CDR3 length: 14 residues.

This clone was observed a single time. The same CDR3 also results from other DNA sequences found in this sample. This rearrangement joins TRBV29-1 to TRBJ2-3, with D possibly being TRBD2 (5 bases). Germline lookup yields CDR1 SQVTM and CDR2 ANQGSEA. The CDR3 length is 13 residues. V lost 4 bases, J lost 2 bases, and 10 bases lay in between. CDR3 protein: CSVGGRATDTQYF. As DNA, the CDR3 is TGCAGCGTTGGAGGGCGGGCCACAGATACGCAGTATTTT.

This clone has a handful of counts. V gene TRBV30 combines with J gene TRBJ2-5; 8 bases are a match to TRBD2. The CDR3 runs to 13 residues. V gave up 5 bases and J gave up 6 bases; unmatched junction bases: 8. The germline V gene has CDR1 GTSNPN and CDR2 SVGIG (reference sequence). The CDR3 region is CAWGSSGSQTQYF. The CDR3 nucleotides read TGTGCCTGGGGCTCCAGCGGGAGTCAGACCCAGTACTTC.

The genes are TRBV7-9 and TRBJ2-3; 10 bases map to TRBD2. Losses at the gene ends were 0 bases for V and 14 bases for J; bases not matched to a gene: 5. Per germline, CDR1 SEHNR and CDR2 FQNEAQ (reference sequence). The CDR3 consists of 13 residues. CDR3 loop: CASSLALAGVMYF. CDR3 DNA: TGTGCCAGCAGCTTAGCCCTAGCGGGGGTGATGTATTTT.

The genes are TRBV10-1 and TRBJ2-1, with 8 bases that match TRBD2. Germline V gene lookup returns CDR1 WNHNN and CDR2 SYGVQD (reference sequence). The CDR3 is made up of 22 amino acids. Trimming removed 0 bases from V and 3 bases from J; junction bases left unmatched: 22. The CDR3 here is CASSESATLGREASVYYNEQFF. The CDR3 DNA reads TGCGCCAGCAGTGAGTCGGCTACCTTAGGGCGGGAGGCATCAGTTTACTACAATGAGCAGTTCTTC.

This chain connects TRBV5-6 to TRBJ2-3; 9 nucleotides agree with TRBD1. V lost 7 bases to trimming and J lost 3 bases; unmatched junction nucleotides: 3. The CDR3 length is 13 residues. The germline gives CDR1 SGHDT, CDR2 YYEEEE. CDR3 nucleotide sequence: TGTGCCAGCGGGACAGGGCGGACAGATACGCAGTATTTT. It yields the protein CASGTGRTDTQYF.

This clone was seen a few times. The rearrangement uses TRBV19 and TRBJ1-1, with TRBD1 identical over 9 bases. The CDR3 contains 14 residues. CDR1 is LNHDA and CDR2 is SQIVND in the germline V gene (reference sequence). V gave up 4 bases and J gave up 6 bases; unmatched junction bases: 6. CDR3 amino acids: CASSTFDRGAEAFF. CDR3 nucleotide sequence: TGTGCCAGTAGTACATTTGACAGGGGGGCTGAAGCTTTCTTT.

This clone was detected a few times. The chain recombines TRBV18 with TRBJ2-2; 10 nucleotides agree with TRBD2. Germline assignment: CDR1 KGHSH and CDR2 LQKENI. Trimming cost V 2 bases and J 4 bases; bases outside gene matches: 4. CDR3 length: 16 residues. CDR3 coding DNA: TGTGCCAGCTCACCATCTCTAGCGGGAGCCACCGGGGAGCTGTTTTTT. It codes for CASSPSLAGATGELFF.

This clone was seen only a few times. V and J are TRBV2 and TRBJ2-7; D is possibly TRBD1 (5 bases). The CDR3 runs 12 residues. V shed 6 bases and J shed 2 bases, with 8 bases lying between them. Germline loops: CDR1 SNHLY, CDR2 FYNNEI. Here the CDR3 DNA reads TGTGCCAGCAGGACAGTTACCTACGAGCAGTACTTC. It is translated as CASRTVTYEQYF.

The chain joins TRBV6-5 to TRBJ1-5; possibly TRBD1 for D (5 bases). Trimming took off 7 bases at V and 4 bases at J, with 11 bases between the two ends. This CDR3 has 13 residues. Germline V gives CDR1 MNHEY, CDR2 SVGAGI. The CDR3 DNA sequence: TGTGCCAGCAAGGGGATAGGGAATCAGCCCCAGCATTTT. Residues: CASKGIGNQPQHF.